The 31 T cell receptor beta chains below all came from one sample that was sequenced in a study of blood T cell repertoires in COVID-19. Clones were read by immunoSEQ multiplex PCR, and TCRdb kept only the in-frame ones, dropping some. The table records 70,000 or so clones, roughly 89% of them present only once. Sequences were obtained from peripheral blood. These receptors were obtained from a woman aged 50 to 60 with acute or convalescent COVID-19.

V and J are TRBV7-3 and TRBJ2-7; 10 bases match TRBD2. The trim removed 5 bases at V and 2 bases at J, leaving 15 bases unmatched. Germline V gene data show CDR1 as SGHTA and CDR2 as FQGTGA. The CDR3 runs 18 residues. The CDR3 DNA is TGTGCCAGCAGCCCGCGACTAGCGGGTCCACTAATCACCTACGAGCAGTACTTC. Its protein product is CASSPRLAGPLITYEQYF.

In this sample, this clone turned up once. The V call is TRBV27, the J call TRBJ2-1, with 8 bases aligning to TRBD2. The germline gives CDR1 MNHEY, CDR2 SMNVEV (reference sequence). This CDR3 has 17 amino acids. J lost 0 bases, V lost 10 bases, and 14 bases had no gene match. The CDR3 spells CATLRLAGFSSYNEQFF. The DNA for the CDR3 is TGTGCCACCCTAAGGCTAGCGGGCTTTAGCTCCTACAATGAGCAGTTCTTC.

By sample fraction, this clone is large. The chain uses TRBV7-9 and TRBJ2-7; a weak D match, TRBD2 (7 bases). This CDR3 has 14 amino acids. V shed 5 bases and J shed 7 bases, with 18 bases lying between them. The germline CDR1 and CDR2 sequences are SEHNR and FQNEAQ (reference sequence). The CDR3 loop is CASSRLDSGEEQYF. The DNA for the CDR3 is TGTGCCAGCAGCCGCTTGGACAGCGGGGAAGAGCAGTACTTC.

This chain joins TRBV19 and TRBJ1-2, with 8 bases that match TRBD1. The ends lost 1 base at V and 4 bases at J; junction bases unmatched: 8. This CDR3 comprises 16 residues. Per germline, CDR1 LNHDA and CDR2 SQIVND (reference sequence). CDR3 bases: TGTGCCAGTAGTATAGCGGCAGGGGGCGAGAGCTATGGCTACACCTTC. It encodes CASSIAAGGESYGYTF.

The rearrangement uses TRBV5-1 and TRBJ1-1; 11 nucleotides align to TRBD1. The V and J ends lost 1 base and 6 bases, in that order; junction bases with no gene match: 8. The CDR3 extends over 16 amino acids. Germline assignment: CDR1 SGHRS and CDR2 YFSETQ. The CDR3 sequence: CASSLPGTGGIAEAFF. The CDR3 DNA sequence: TGCGCCAGCAGCTTGCCCGGGACAGGGGGGATCGCTGAAGCTTTCTTT.

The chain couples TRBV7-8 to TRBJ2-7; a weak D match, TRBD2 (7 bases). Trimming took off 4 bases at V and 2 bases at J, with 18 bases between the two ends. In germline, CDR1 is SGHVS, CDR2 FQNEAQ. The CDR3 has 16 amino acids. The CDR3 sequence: CASSSPGGGGAYEQYF. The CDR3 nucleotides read TGTGCCAGCAGCTCCCCGGGGGGCGGGGGAGCCTACGAGCAGTACTTC.

The CDR3 DNA is TGTGCCAGCCACAGGGGTTTGGACACTGAAGCTTTCTTT. This encodes CASHRGLDTEAFF. J is TRBJ1-1 and V is TRBV2; 7 bases match TRBD1. After removal of 8 bases from V and 3 bases from J, the junction contained 6 bases not matched to a gene. CDR1 and CDR2 (germline): SNHLY, FYNNEI. CDR3 length equals 13 residues.

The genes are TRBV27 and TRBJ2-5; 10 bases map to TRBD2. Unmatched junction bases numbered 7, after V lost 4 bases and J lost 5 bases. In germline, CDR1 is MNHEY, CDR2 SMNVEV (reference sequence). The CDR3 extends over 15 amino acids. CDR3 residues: CASSYSGGPWETQYF. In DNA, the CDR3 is TGTGCCAGCAGTTATAGCGGGGGGCCCTGGGAGACCCAGTACTTC.

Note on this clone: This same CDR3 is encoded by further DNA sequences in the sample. CDR3 nucleotide sequence: TGTGCCAGCAGCCAGGGGACAGGGGGCAAGAACACTGAAGCTTTCTTT. Translation: CASSQGTGGKNTEAFF. This chain uses TRBV3-1 (or the pseudogene TRBV3-2) with TRBJ1-1, with TRBD1 matching over 12 bases. Trimming cost V 3 bases and J 1 base; bases outside gene matches: 3. The CDR3 contains 16 residues. CDR1 is LGHDT, CDR2 YNNKEL, per germline (reference sequence).

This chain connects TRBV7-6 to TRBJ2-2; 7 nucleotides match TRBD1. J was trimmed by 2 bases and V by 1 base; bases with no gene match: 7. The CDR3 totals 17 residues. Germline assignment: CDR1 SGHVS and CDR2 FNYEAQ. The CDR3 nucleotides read TGTGCCAGCAGCTTAGAGGTGGGACAGTTAAACACCGGGGAGCTGTTTTTT. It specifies CASSLEVGQLNTGELFF.

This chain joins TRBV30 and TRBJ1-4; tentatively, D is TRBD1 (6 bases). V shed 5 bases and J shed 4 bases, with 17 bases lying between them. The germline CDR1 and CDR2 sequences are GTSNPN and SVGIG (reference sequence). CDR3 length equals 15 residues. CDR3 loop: CAWGGGGGGNEKLFF. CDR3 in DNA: TGTGCCTGGGGCGGCGGGGGAGGGGGTAATGAAAAACTGTTTTTT.

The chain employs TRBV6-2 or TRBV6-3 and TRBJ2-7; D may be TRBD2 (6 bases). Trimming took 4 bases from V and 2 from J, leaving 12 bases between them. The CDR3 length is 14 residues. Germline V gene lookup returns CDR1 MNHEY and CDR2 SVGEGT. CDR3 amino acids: CASSSTAGPYEQYF. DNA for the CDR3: TGTGCCAGCAGTTCTACAGCGGGCCCCTACGAGCAGTACTTC.

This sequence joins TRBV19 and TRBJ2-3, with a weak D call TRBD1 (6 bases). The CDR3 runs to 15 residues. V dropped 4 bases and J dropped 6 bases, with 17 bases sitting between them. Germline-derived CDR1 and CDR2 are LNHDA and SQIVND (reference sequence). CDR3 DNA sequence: TGTGCCAGTAGTAGGACAGAAAATGGTTTGGATACGCAGTATTTT. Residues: CASSRTENGLDTQYF.

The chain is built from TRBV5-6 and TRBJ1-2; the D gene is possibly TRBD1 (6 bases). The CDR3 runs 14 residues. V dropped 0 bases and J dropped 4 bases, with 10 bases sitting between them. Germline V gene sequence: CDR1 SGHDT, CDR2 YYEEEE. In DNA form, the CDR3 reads TGTGCCAGCAGCTTGGGGGCAGGGGCCTATGGCTACACCTTC. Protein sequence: CASSLGAGAYGYTF.

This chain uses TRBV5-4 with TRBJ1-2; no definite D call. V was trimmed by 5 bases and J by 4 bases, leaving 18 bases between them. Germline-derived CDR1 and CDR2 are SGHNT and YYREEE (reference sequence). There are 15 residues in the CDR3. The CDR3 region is CASRPQTSDTYGYTF. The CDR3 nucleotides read TGTGCCAGCAGGCCACAGACGTCGGATACCTATGGCTACACCTTC. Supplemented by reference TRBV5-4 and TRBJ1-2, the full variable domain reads ETGVTQSPTHLIKTRGQQVTLRCSSQSGHNTVSWYQQALGQGPQFIFQYYREEENGRGNFPPRFSGLQFPNYSSELNVNALELDDSALYLCASRPQTSDTYGYTFGSGTRLTVV.

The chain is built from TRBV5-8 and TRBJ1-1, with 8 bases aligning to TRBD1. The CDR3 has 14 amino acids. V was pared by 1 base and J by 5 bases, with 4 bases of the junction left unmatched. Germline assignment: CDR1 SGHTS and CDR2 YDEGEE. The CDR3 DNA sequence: TGTGCCAGCAGCTTGCAGGGGGCAGCTACTGAAGCTTTCTTT. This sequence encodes CASSLQGAATEAFF.

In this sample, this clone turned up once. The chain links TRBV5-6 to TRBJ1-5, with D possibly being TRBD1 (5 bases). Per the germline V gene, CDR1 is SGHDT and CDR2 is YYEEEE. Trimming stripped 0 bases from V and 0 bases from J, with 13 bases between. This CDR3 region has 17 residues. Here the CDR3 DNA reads TGTGCCAGCAGCTTGGGGGGCCCCTACTATAGCAATCAGCCCCAGCATTTT. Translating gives CASSLGGPYYSNQPQHF.

The CDR3 spells CASSATGAEQYF. DNA for the CDR3: TGTGCCAGCAGCGCGACAGGGGCCGAGCAGTACTTC. The V call is TRBV9, the J call TRBJ2-7, with TRBD1 identical over 8 bases. The germline V gene encodes CDR1 SGDLS and CDR2 YYNGEE. The junction had 2 bases not matched to a gene; V was cut back by 3 bases and J by 6 bases. The CDR3 consists of 12 residues.

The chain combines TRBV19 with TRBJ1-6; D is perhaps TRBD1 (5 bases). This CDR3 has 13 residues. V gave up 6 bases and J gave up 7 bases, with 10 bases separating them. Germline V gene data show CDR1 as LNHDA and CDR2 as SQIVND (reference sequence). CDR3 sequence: CASRDTVNSPLHF. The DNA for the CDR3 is TGTGCCAGTAGGGACACTGTCAATTCACCCCTCCACTTT.

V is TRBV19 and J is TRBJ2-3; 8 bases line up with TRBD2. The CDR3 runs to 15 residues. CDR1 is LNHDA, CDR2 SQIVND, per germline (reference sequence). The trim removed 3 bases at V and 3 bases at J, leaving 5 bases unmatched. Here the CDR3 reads CASSIPSGSTDTQYF. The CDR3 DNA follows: TGTGCCAGTAGTATTCCCAGCGGGAGTACAGATACGCAGTATTTT. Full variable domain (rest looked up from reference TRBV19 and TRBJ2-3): DGGITQSPKYLFRKEGQNVTLSCEQNLNHDAMYWYRQDPGQGLRLIYYSQIVNDFQKGDIAEGYSVSREKKESFPLTVTSAQKNPTAFYLCASSIPSGSTDTQYFGPGTRLTVL.

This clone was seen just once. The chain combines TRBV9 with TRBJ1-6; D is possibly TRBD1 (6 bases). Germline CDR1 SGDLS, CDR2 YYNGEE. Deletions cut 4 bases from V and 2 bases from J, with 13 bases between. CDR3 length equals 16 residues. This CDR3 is CASSSTDSTYNSPLHF. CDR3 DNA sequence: TGTGCCAGCAGCTCGACGGACAGCACCTATAATTCACCCCTCCACTTT.

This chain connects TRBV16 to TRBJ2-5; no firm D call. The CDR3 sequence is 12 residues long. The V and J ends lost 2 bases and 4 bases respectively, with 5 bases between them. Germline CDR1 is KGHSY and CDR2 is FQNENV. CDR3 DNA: TGTGCCAGCAGCCAAATGGCAGAGACCCAGTACTTC. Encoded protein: CASSQMAETQYF.

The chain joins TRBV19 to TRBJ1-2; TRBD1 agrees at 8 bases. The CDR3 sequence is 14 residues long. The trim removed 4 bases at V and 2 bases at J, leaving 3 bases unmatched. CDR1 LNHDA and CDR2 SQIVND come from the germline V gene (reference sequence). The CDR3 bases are TGTGCCAGTAGTAGGACAGGGTCGAACTATGGCTACACCTTC. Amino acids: CASSRTGSNYGYTF.

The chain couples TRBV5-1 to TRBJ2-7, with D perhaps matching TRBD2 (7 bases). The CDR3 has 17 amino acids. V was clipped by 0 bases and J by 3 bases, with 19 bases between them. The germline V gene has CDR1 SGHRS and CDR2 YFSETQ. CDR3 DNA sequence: TGCGCCAGCAGCTTGGCCACGGGGGCCTCGGGGGGCTACGAGCAGTACTTC. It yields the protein CASSLATGASGGYEQYF.

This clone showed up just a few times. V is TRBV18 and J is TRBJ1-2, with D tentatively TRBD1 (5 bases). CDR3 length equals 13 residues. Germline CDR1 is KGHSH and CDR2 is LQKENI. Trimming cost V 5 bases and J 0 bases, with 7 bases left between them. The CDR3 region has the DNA TGTGCCAGCTCAGAGACAGCTAACTATGGCTACACCTTC. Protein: CASSETANYGYTF.

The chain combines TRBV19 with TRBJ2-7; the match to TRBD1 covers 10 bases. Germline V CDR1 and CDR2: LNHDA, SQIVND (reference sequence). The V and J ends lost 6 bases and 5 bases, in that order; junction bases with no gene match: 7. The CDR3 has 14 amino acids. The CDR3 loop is CASRQGTGVDEQYF. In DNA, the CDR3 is TGTGCCAGTAGACAAGGGACAGGGGTCGACGAGCAGTACTTC.

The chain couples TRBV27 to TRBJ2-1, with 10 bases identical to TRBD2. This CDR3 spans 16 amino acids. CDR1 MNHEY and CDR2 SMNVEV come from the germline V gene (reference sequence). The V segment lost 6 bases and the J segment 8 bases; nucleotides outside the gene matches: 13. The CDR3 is CASSSPTSGKWYEQFF. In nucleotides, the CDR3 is TGTGCCAGCAGCTCCCCCACTAGCGGGAAATGGTATGAGCAGTTCTTC.

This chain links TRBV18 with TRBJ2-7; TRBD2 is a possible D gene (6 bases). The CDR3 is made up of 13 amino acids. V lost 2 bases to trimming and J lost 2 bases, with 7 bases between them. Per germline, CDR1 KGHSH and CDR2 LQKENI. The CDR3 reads CASSPRTTYEQYF. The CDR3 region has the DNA TGTGCCAGCTCACCAAGGACTACCTACGAGCAGTACTTC.

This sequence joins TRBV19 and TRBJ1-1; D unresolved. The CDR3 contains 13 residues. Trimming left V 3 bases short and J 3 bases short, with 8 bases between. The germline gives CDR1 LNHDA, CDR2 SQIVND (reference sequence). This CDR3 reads CASSIWSDTEAFF. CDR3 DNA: TGTGCCAGTAGTATTTGGAGCGACACTGAAGCTTTCTTT.

In nucleotides, the CDR3 is TGTGCCAGTAGTGGCCGGGATCTCCGAAGGTTCTCACCCCTCCACTTT. Protein sequence: CASSGRDLRRFSPLHF. The genes are TRBV19 and TRBJ1-6, with D uncertain. V gave up 5 bases and J gave up 10 bases, with 21 bases separating them. Germline loops: CDR1 LNHDA, CDR2 SQIVND (reference sequence). There are 16 residues in the CDR3.

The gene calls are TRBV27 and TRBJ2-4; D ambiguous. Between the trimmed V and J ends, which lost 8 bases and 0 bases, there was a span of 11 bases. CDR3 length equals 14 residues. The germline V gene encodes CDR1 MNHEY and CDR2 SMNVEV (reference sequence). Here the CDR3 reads CASVSGGAKNIQYF. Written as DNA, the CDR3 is TGTGCCAGCGTCAGTGGTGGAGCCAAAAACATTCAGTACTTC.